The rows below give T cell receptor beta chains drawn from one sample of a study of T cell responses to AZD1222 COVID-19 vaccine. The protocol was immunoSEQ multiplex PCR, while the TCRdb copy is restricted to in-frame clones and leaves out a portion. This repertoire shows about 26,000 clones, approximately 85% found once; its top ten account for around 2.7%. The sample was peripheral blood, taken 28 days after the second AZD1222 dose. Receptor source: an adult who received the AZD1222 COVID-19 vaccine. Each CDR3 is given without its conserved first and last residue.

V gene: TRBV4-3; J gene: TRBJ1-2; CDR3 protein: ASSQLQGYGYT
V gene: TRBV29-1; J gene: TRBJ2-5; CDR3 protein: SVALAGGQETQY
V gene: TRBV6-2/TRBV6-3; J gene: TRBJ2-7; CDR3 protein: ASSTGTGGLRSYEQY
V gene: TRBV7-2; J gene: TRBJ1-2; CDR3 protein: ASSRQGVGGYT
V gene: TRBV3-1/TRBV3-2; J gene: TRBJ2-1; CDR3 protein: ASSQLGGRWVGSYNEQF
V gene: TRBV11-3; J gene: TRBJ2-1; CDR3 protein: ASSLSGGTYNEQF
V gene: TRBV5-4; J gene: TRBJ2-2; CDR3 protein: ASSINTGELF
V gene: TRBV5-1; J gene: TRBJ1-2; CDR3 protein: ASSSYGAVGYGYT
V gene: TRBV4-3; J gene: TRBJ2-3; CDR3 protein: ASSQAGGGAGNTDTQY
V gene: TRBV6-2/TRBV6-3; J gene: TRBJ1-2; CDR3 protein: ASSRPLGSYGYT
V gene: TRBV6-4; J gene: TRBJ1-2; CDR3 protein: ATIGDSYYGYT
V gene: TRBV5-5; J gene: TRBJ1-4; CDR3 protein: ASSQSTGRATNEKLF
V gene: TRBV18; J gene: TRBJ2-5; CDR3 protein: ASSPGGGETQY
V gene: TRBV5-1; J gene: TRBJ1-1; CDR3 protein: ASSLDGQTNTEAF
V gene: TRBV5-6; J gene: TRBJ2-1; CDR3 protein: ASSLVGTDEQF
V gene: TRBV19; J gene: TRBJ1-4; CDR3 protein: ASRGSGQTTNEKLF
V gene: TRBV7-6; J gene: TRBJ2-2; CDR3 protein: ASSVAETGGGELF
V gene: TRBV5-4; J gene: TRBJ2-1; CDR3 protein: ASSPGLADEQF
V gene: TRBV10-3; J gene: TRBJ2-7; CDR3 protein: AIRGDANYEQY
V gene: TRBV4-3; J gene: TRBJ2-2; CDR3 protein: ASSQGTSGGTGELF
V gene: TRBV7-2; J gene: TRBJ2-7; CDR3 protein: ASSLAGILYEQY
V gene: TRBV6-5; J gene: TRBJ2-2; CDR3 protein: ASRNLGDTGELF
V gene: TRBV19; J gene: TRBJ1-2; CDR3 protein: ASRPEGGVPYGYT
V gene: TRBV7-2; J gene: TRBJ2-1; CDR3 protein: ASSLNPGPNEQF
V gene: TRBV5-5; J gene: TRBJ1-6; CDR3 protein: ASSTRLTGGNSPLH
V gene: TRBV6-5; J gene: TRBJ1-2; CDR3 protein: ASRQEGASNYGYT
V gene: TRBV7-2; J gene: TRBJ1-2; CDR3 protein: ASSLDRNGYT
V gene: TRBV19; J gene: TRBJ1-5; CDR3 protein: ASSPLNQPQH
V gene: TRBV7-8; J gene: TRBJ2-2; CDR3 protein: ASNPRSRLDTGELF
V gene: TRBV19; J gene: TRBJ1-6; CDR3 protein: ASSSYGGSPLH
V gene: TRBV7-2; J gene: TRBJ1-2; CDR3 protein: ASSLETGGYGYT
V gene: TRBV6-1; J gene: TRBJ1-2; CDR3 protein: ASSDEQGANYGYT
V gene: TRBV7-9; J gene: TRBJ2-5; CDR3 protein: ASTRDRGSQETQY
V gene: TRBV7-2; J gene: TRBJ1-1; CDR3 protein: ASSLTVRDTEAF
V gene: TRBV27; J gene: TRBJ1-2; CDR3 protein: ASSSSRTANRYT
V gene: TRBV10-3; J gene: TRBJ1-2; CDR3 protein: ATTAGGNYGYT
V gene: TRBV6-2/TRBV6-3; J gene: TRBJ1-1; CDR3 protein: ASSRYTEAF
V gene: TRBV5-6; J gene: TRBJ2-5; CDR3 protein: ASSLVQGAAETQY
V gene: TRBV19; J gene: TRBJ1-2; CDR3 protein: ASSIGGVRHYGYT
V gene: TRBV6-5; J gene: TRBJ1-6; CDR3 protein: ASSPYREDSPLH
V gene: TRBV7-2; J gene: TRBJ2-1; CDR3 protein: ASSLSGGALEQF
V gene: TRBV5-1; J gene: TRBJ1-3; CDR3 protein: ASMAGNSGNTIY
V gene: TRBV6-2/TRBV6-3; J gene: TRBJ2-7; CDR3 protein: ASSYTTGGNYEQY
V gene: TRBV9; J gene: TRBJ2-2; CDR3 protein: ASSISGGTGELF
V gene: TRBV29-1; J gene: TRBJ1-5; CDR3 protein: SVAGTPNQPQH
V gene: TRBV5-5; J gene: TRBJ2-2; CDR3 protein: ASTILAETGELF
V gene: TRBV6-1; J gene: TRBJ1-5; CDR3 protein: ASSESASNQPQH
V gene: TRBV12-3/TRBV12-4; J gene: TRBJ2-7; CDR3 protein: ASSYGGGGEQY
V gene: TRBV7-2; J gene: TRBJ1-2; CDR3 protein: ASSLGQVYGYT
V gene: TRBV4-2; J gene: TRBJ2-5; CDR3 protein: ASSQDSTQETQY
V gene: TRBV19; J gene: TRBJ1-2; CDR3 protein: ASRGTGTHGYT
V gene: TRBV11-3; J gene: TRBJ2-1; CDR3 protein: ASSFGQGTYNEQF
V gene: TRBV4-3; J gene: TRBJ2-5; CDR3 protein: ASSQAAGEETQY
V gene: TRBV10-3; J gene: TRBJ2-3; CDR3 protein: AISGGLVSTDTQY
V gene: TRBV7-9; J gene: TRBJ1-3; CDR3 protein: ASPDSPGNTIY
V gene: TRBV3-1/TRBV3-2; J gene: TRBJ1-2; CDR3 protein: ASSDRDMRSGYT